Each of the 12 T cell receptor beta chains below was sequenced from the same sample in a study of human T cells and chemical hapten exposure. MiXCR was run by TCRdb on the RACE reads, yielding one entry per CDR3 protein. Of 80,000 to 100,000 distinct CDR3 sequences in the sample, 7.5% to 9% were seen once. Stated time point: patch test 1, 2 weeks after DPC sensitization. Treatment given: therapeutic diphenylcyclopropenone sensitization with weekly scalp DPC. The input for sequencing was whole blood, taken in connection with sensitization to the hapten diphenylcyclopropenone (DPC). These receptors originate from a woman in her twenties or thirties with alopecia areata. Some clones in this sample may be carry-over from other donors' samples.

The table lists this clonotype with many counts. The chain uses TRBV7-3 and TRBJ2-3; a weak D match, TRBD2 (6 bases). The V gene lost 2 bases and the J gene lost 1 base, with 10 bases spanning the gap. The CDR3 has 15 residues. Germline CDR1 and CDR2: SGHTA and FQGTGA. DNA of the CDR3: TGTGCCAGCAGCTTAGCCGGGACTGGCACAGATACGCAGTATTTT. Translated, it gives CASSLAGTGTDTQYF.

This clonotype was found many times. The rearrangement uses TRBV5-1 and TRBJ1-1, with D unresolved. CDR1 and CDR2 (germline): SGHRS, YFSETQ. V gave up 1 base and J gave up 0 bases, with 7 bases separating them. This CDR3 has 14 amino acids. The CDR3 loop is CASSLTTLNTEAFF. CDR3 bases: TGCGCCAGCAGCTTGACGACCCTGAACACTGAAGCTTTCTTT.

Ten or more counts support this clonotype. V usage is TRBV18 and J usage is TRBJ2-1; maybe TRBD2 (5 bases). This CDR3 comprises 16 residues. The ends were cut back, 3 bases at V and 2 bases at J, with 14 bases in the middle. CDR1 KGHSH and CDR2 LQKENI come from the germline V gene. CDR3 bases: TGTGCCAGCTCACCCCCCCGGGGAAGGGCCTACAATGAGCAGTTCTTC. Encoded protein: CASSPPRGRAYNEQFF.

Ten or more counts support this clonotype. The chain employs TRBV9 and TRBJ1-1; D is undetermined. Trimming removed 0 bases from V and 5 bases from J, with 8 bases in between. This CDR3 is built from 13 residues. Germline V gene lookup returns CDR1 SGDLS and CDR2 YYNGEE. The CDR3 spells CASSVVPNTEAFF. The CDR3 DNA is TGTGCCAGCAGCGTAGTCCCAAATACTGAAGCTTTCTTT.

This chain uses TRBV11-3 with TRBJ2-3; 9 bases fit TRBD1. Germline V gene lookup returns CDR1 SGHNT and CDR2 YENEEA. This CDR3 comprises 19 residues. V was pared by 4 bases and J by 1 base, with 15 bases of the junction left unmatched. CDR3 nucleotide sequence: TGTGCCAGCAGCTCAACCTTCTCATACAGGGGGCCCCGCACAGATACGCAGTATTTT. The encoded protein is CASSSTFSYRGPRTDTQYF.

This clonotype has ten or more counts. The J gene is TRBJ2-7, the V gene TRBV18; D is ambiguous. The germline V gene has CDR1 KGHSH and CDR2 LQKENI. Between the trimmed V and J ends, which lost 3 bases and 2 bases, there was a span of 11 bases. The CDR3 loop spans 14 amino acids. Here the CDR3 DNA reads TGTGCCAGCTCACCCCGGACCTCTACCTACGAGCAGTACTTC. Its translation is CASSPRTSTYEQYF. Full variable domain (missing parts from reference TRBV18 and TRBJ2-7): NAGVMQNPRHLVRRRGQEARLRCSPMKGHSHVYWYRQLPEEGLKFMVYLQKENIIDESGMPKERFSAEFPKEGPSILRIQQVVRGDSAAYFCASSPRTSTYEQYFGPGTRLTVT.

Ten or more counts support this clonotype. The junction and the germline gene differ at one end; a read error may be behind it. The CDR3 here is CATSQERKQEIVDF. The CDR3 bases are TGTGCCACCAGTCAGGAACGCAAGCAGGAAATCGTTGACTTC. The rearrangement uses TRBV24-1 and TRBJ2-7; no clear D gene. The CDR3 is 14 amino acids. Germline V gene data show CDR1 as KGHDR and CDR2 as SFDVKD.

V gene TRBV5-4 combines with J gene TRBJ2-1; 9 positions match TRBD2. The CDR3 contains 13 residues. V was clipped by 4 bases and J by 15 bases; unmatched bases: 11. Germline CDR1 SGHNT, CDR2 YYREEE (reference sequence). This CDR3 reads CASSPDGAGGRFF. CDR3 coding DNA: TGTGCCAGCAGCCCGGACGGAGCGGGGGGCCGGTTCTTC.

CDR3 nucleotide sequence: TGCGCCAGCAGCCCGTGGGGGAACGGTGAAGCTTTCTTT. Translating it yields CASSPWGNGEAFF. This rearrangement joins TRBV5-1 to TRBJ1-1, with TRBD1 as a possible D gene (5 bases). CDR1 and CDR2 (germline): SGHRS, YFSETQ. The CDR3 totals 13 residues. Trimming cost V 4 bases and J 7 bases, with 14 bases left between them. The variable domain in full, with the rest retrieved from reference TRBV5-1 and TRBJ1-1, is KAGVTQTPRYLIKTRGQQVTLSCSPISGHRSVSWYQQTPGQGLQFLFEYFSETQRNKGNFPGRFSGRQFSNSRSEMNVSTLELGDSALYLCASSPWGNGEAFFGQGTRLTVV.

In this sample, this clonotype turned up once. This chain joins TRBV7-2 and TRBJ2-3, with TRBD2 identical over 9 bases. Unmatched junction bases numbered 11, after V lost 3 bases and J lost 4 bases. Germline-derived CDR1 and CDR2 are SGHTA and FQGNSA. CDR3 length: 17 amino acids. The CDR3 nucleotides are TGTGCCAGCAGCTTTTTCGTTAGCGGGGGACTCGCAGATACGCAGTATTTT. It encodes CASSFFVSGGLADTQYF.

This clonotype was recorded many times. The rearrangement joins TRBV4-2 to TRBJ2-7, with 9 bases that match TRBD2. V gave up 0 bases and J gave up 2 bases; unmatched junction bases: 11. The germline gives CDR1 LGHNA, CDR2 YNFKEQ. There are 18 residues in the CDR3. The CDR3 sequence: CASSQDGHLTSGTYEQYF. CDR3 sequence (DNA): TGTGCCAGCAGCCAAGATGGGCATTTGACTAGCGGAACCTACGAGCAGTACTTC.

V gene TRBV6-1 combines with J gene TRBJ1-1, with a tentative D call TRBD1 (5 bases). CDR1 and CDR2 from the germline V gene are MNHNS and SASEGT. The CDR3 is 15 amino acids. Trimming cost V 2 bases and J 9 bases, with 19 bases left between them. CDR3 sequence reads: CASSEQDGWGDQAFF. The CDR3 DNA follows: TGTGCCAGCAGTGAACAGGACGGCTGGGGGGATCAAGCTTTCTTT.